This T cell receptor beta chain was identified in a study of pediatric ulcerative colitis (dated by TCRdb to about 2019). General notes on the study: Six or seven ulcerative colitis patients had pancolitis and two had left-sided colitis, with histology consistent with ulcerative colitis in all. From under 10 newly diagnosed, treatment-naive pediatric ulcerative colitis patients and a few non-IBD control children, paired blood and rectal samples were collected. By Pediatric Ulcerative Colitis Activity Index, mild disease was classified in a couple of patients, moderate disease in several and acute severe colitis in three.

V sheds 3 bases and J sheds 5 bases, leaving 15 bases between their ends. The germline V gene gives CDR1 as SGHRS and CDR2 as YFSETQ. The CDR3, from cysteine to phenylalanine, totals 15 residues. Only CDR3 DNA remains: 45 bases, in frame from the first base. In the case of this clone: The antigen it recognizes is unknown. Per-base qualities were not stored, and no clone one base away is much larger.

Rearranged CDR3 beta regions were amplified from genomic DNA with multiplex V and J primers using the immunoSEQ TRB Survey service. To keep depth equal across samples, survey-level sequencing depth of up to 500,000 reads per sample was applied. Libraries were purified and pooled, and sequencing was performed on Illumina technology. Per the original workflow: immunoSEQ online tools were used for productive clonality, sample overlap, pairwise scatters, CDR3 beta length, V/D/J gene usage and productiveness. Calculated diversity was defined as the number of unique rearrangements divided by total templates times 100, and Shannon and Simpson indices were additionally computed. Z-score normalized data were analyzed by principal component analysis with the R prcomp function and the ggbiplot package. Morisita's index was used to quantify blood-rectal clonal overlap within each subject. TCRdb retrieved this table from immuneACCESS and kept in-frame rearrangements only. Not all clones are present; in checked studies, unresolved V genes account for under half, and no reason is known for the remainder. For V, J and clone size, that table is used; D and trimming come from the DNA. The sample table contains 20,000 to 30,000 clones; only one count was recorded for roughly 70% of them. The ten largest clones add up to about 8.3% of the sample.

During colonoscopy, one to two rectal pinch biopsies were obtained for research purposes. Before the diagnostic colonoscopy, none of the ulcerative colitis patients had been given immunosuppressive medication. Before DNA isolation, rectal biopsies were subjected to proteinase K digestion. The Wizard kit (Promega) was used to extract genomic DNA from the blood and intestinal samples. General study outcomes and caveats: T cells from blood may have been included in the rectal pinch biopsies, particularly in patients with overt colitis. A couple of patients' blood samples yielded substantially fewer templates for technical reasons and were excluded from blood-rectal overlap analysis. Significantly higher autologous blood-rectal clonal overlap was found in ulcerative colitis patients than in controls, which suggested increased T cell trafficking to inflamed tissue. A couple of rectal CDR3 clonotypes were detected in all ulcerative colitis patients and were not detected in any of the controls. Because the repertoires came from total lymphocyte DNA, rare subsets such as regulatory T cells may have patterns that are not reflected. Rectal repertoire features separated controls, mild-moderate and acute severe colitis patients; acute severe colitis showed reduced rectal diversity due to clonal expansions. With only a few individuals, the healthy control group was small.

This receptor was identified in a boy aged 10-17 years with severe ulcerative colitis. Sequencing was carried out using gut tissue. The rearranged segments are TRBV5-1 and TRBJ2-1; no D gene can be assigned with confidence. The DNA is as follows: TGCGCCAGCAGCTCCTCTAGTAGACCGGACAATGAGCAGTTCTTC. Its protein product is CASSSSSRPDNEQFF.